These T cell receptor beta chains were read from a single sample in a study of T cells expressing NK-cell markers. TCRdb reprocessed the 5' RACE reads and stores each CDR3 protein as one record, lacking DNA. This repertoire includes 550,000 or so distinct CDR3 sequences. The sequencing input was blood T cells: a sorted CD56 or NKG2C T cell subset, CD4+ or CD8+ T cells, or bulk PBMC T cells (not recorded which). These TCRs come from a young man in good health. The CDR3 runs from the conserved cysteine through the conserved F or W.

cdr3_aa cdr3_length j_call v_call
CASSTPGERYF 11 TRBJ2-7 TRBV7-9
CASSLRTGRQETQYF 15 TRBJ2-5 TRBV7-2
CASNFNPLYRGGEQYF 16 TRBJ2-7 TRBV12-3/TRBV12-4
CASSLALAGVNEQFF 15 TRBJ2-1 TRBV5-1
CASSSPNPGQGAGEQFF 17 TRBJ2-1 TRBV5-1
CASSYPRGAGVSYNEQFF 18 TRBJ2-1 TRBV11-2
CASSQDGDSPYNEQFF 16 TRBJ2-1 TRBV4-3
CASSETRLGQRGYTF 15 TRBJ1-2 TRBV7-9
CSVTGGNTIYF 11 TRBJ1-3 TRBV29-1
CASSFELAAPGEQYF 15 TRBJ2-7 TRBV5-5
CASSLTSGSRGEQFF 15 TRBJ2-1 TRBV7-2
CAWSVGLGTGELFF 14 TRBJ2-2 TRBV30
CASSASGLADYNEQFF 16 TRBJ2-1 TRBV9
CASSLGTSDIQETQYF 16 TRBJ2-5 TRBV5-1
CASSIAPGSDRAPISYNEQFF 21 TRBJ2-1 TRBV7-6
CASSQGSHYEQYF 13 TRBJ2-7 TRBV4-3
CSARRRLGLNEQFF 14 TRBJ2-1 TRBV20-1
CSVVGGGAYEQYF 13 TRBJ2-7 TRBV29-1
CSARAGVDGYTF 12 TRBJ1-2 TRBV20-1
CASSNLSFRANTGELFF 17 TRBJ2-2 TRBV21-1
CSAPPGLAGGPYYNEQFF 18 TRBJ2-1 TRBV20-1
CASSLRGTANTEAFF 15 TRBJ1-1 TRBV5-1
CASSRDGNQPQHF 13 TRBJ1-5 TRBV12-3/TRBV12-4
CATSRESGGSGANVLTF 17 TRBJ2-6 TRBV15
CASGPERGNEQFF 13 TRBJ2-1 TRBV7-7
CASSYIPGKGEQFF 14 TRBJ2-1 TRBV6-5
CASCPEQGAREQYF 14 TRBJ2-7 TRBV12-3/TRBV12-4
CASSYSRTGSGYTF 14 TRBJ1-2 TRBV6-5
CASRGRRANYGYTF 14 TRBJ1-2 TRBV3-1
CAISEPGLDKFF 12 TRBJ2-1 TRBV10-3
CATSGDRGGQETQYF 15 TRBJ2-5 TRBV15
CASSVPQGPNQPQHF 15 TRBJ1-5 TRBV6-1
CASSFTWASYEQYF 14 TRBJ2-7 TRBV28
CASSWSGTEDSPLHF 15 TRBJ1-6 TRBV7-9
CASSQEAGTVSYEQYF 16 TRBJ2-7 TRBV4-2
CASRSGVRENEQFF 14 TRBJ2-1 TRBV5-1
CASSSGSGRAGNQPQHF 17 TRBJ1-5 TRBV7-9
CASSSSNAGVVQYF 14 TRBJ2-5 TRBV7-3
CASSLRDREIIMNTGELFF 19 TRBJ2-2 TRBV27
CASSLRTGGTLNTGELFF 18 TRBJ2-2 TRBV11-2
CASHTTGGLSGANVLTF 17 TRBJ2-6 TRBV5-1
CSAGLSGRVLNEQFF 15 TRBJ2-1 TRBV20-1